Listed below are T cell receptor beta chains from one sample, sequenced in a study of beta chain features in type 1 diabetes. Some clones are missing from TCRdb's copy, which holds only in-frame ones; the method was immunoSEQ multiplex PCR. Of roughly 300,000 clones in the sample, roughly an eighth are singletons; the top ten hold about 0.015%. Specimen: naive CD4+ T cells from blood. Receptors originate from a man in his thirties or forties with type 1 diabetes. CDR3s include the opening cysteine and the closing phenylalanine or tryptophan. D genes are given only for firm matches. Size values are once, few and many counts, or a class for expanded clones, and some rows have none.

TGCGCCAGCAGCTCGGGACAGGGAATGGCCGAGCAGTACTTC CASSSGQGMAEQYF TRBJ2-7 . TRBV5-1 TRBD1
TGTGCCAGCAGCTTCGACAATTACCAAGAGACCCAGTACTTC CASSFDNYQETQYF TRBJ2-5 . TRBV5-4 .
TGTGCCAGTAGTATACCCAGGGCGGCTGGAAACACCATATATTTT CASSIPRAAGNTIYF TRBJ1-3 . TRBV19 .
TGTGCCAGCAGTGCTTTGGGACAGGGTCTAGAGACCCAGTACTTC CASSALGQGLETQYF TRBJ2-5 few TRBV25-1 TRBD1
TGCGCCAGCACGGTCAGTGCAGGAAGTGGCTACACCTTC CASTVSAGSGYTF TRBJ1-2 . TRBV10-2 .
TGTGCCAGCAGACAGTACTATGGCTACACCTTC CASRQYYGYTF TRBJ1-2 . TRBV2 .
TGCGCCAGCAGCTCCCAGACAGGGGGGAACACTGAAGCTTTCTTT CASSSQTGGNTEAFF TRBJ1-1 few TRBV5-1 TRBD1
TGTGCCAGCAGTGCCGGACTTTGGCAGCCCCAGCATTTT CASSAGLWQPQHF TRBJ1-5 few TRBV6-4 .
TGTGCCTCCAAAATCAGGGGAAAGACTGAAGCTTTCTTT CASKIRGKTEAFF TRBJ1-1 few TRBV13 .
TGCGCCAGTAGTCATGTCCCCTCTCAACACCATTACCATTTT CASSHVPSQHHYHF TRBJ1-3 few TRBV23-1 .
TGTGCCAGCAGCTTACATCCTAGCGGAAGCGAGCAGTACTTC CASSLHPSGSEQYF TRBJ2-7 few TRBV7-2 TRBD2
TGTGCCAGCAGCCCCGGGACTAGCCGTATAGACGGGGAGCTGTTTTTT CASSPGTSRIDGELFF TRBJ2-2 few TRBV5-4 TRBD2
TGTGCCAGCAGTTTACCCGACAGGGTCAACGAGCAGTACTTC CASSLPDRVNEQYF TRBJ2-7 few TRBV28 TRBD1
TGCGCCAGCACTTACCTAGCGGAGGGAGGGAGTGAGCAGTTCTTC CASTYLAEGGSEQFF TRBJ2-1 . TRBV5-1 TRBD2
TGCAGCGCAACTTTTGGACAGGGCTTTATGAATCAGCCCCAGCATTTT CSATFGQGFMNQPQHF TRBJ1-5 few TRBV29-1 TRBD1
TGTGCCAGCAGTACTAGCGGGGGCGGGGAGCTGTTTTTT CASSTSGGGELFF TRBJ2-2 few TRBV28 TRBD2
TGTGCCAGCAGCAAAAGACTAGCGGGAGACTCCTACGAGCAGTACTTC CASSKRLAGDSYEQYF TRBJ2-7 few TRBV5-4 TRBD2
TGTGCCAGCAGCTTGCCCCAGGCTAACTATGGCTACACCTTC CASSLPQANYGYTF TRBJ1-2 . TRBV5-4 .
TGTGCCAGCAGCTTAATTTCCAGGGTTAGCAATCAGCCCCAGCATTTT CASSLISRVSNQPQHF TRBJ1-5 few TRBV7-2 .
TGCGCCAGCAGCTTGGGAGACAGCCTTCAAGAGACCCAGTACTTC CASSLGDSLQETQYF TRBJ2-5 few TRBV5-1 .
TGTGCCACCATCGGGTCGGCCCCGAGAACTGAAGCTTTCTTT CATIGSAPRTEAFF TRBJ1-1 . TRBV15 .
TGTGCCAGCTCACCAACTGCTTCAGGGCGCAACACTGAAGCTTTCTTT CASSPTASGRNTEAFF TRBJ1-1 few TRBV18 .
TGTGCCAGCAGTTCCGGAGGGCCGCAAGAGACCCAGTACTTC CASSSGGPQETQYF TRBJ2-5 . TRBV28 .
TGTGCCAGCAGCTTCGTACAGGGAATCAATGAGCAGTTCTTC CASSFVQGINEQFF TRBJ2-1 few TRBV7-2 .
TGCGCCAGCAGCCTGGGCTATAGCAATCAGCCCCAGCATTTT CASSLGYSNQPQHF TRBJ1-5 . TRBV5-1 .
TGTGCCAGCAGCTTCAGACCGGGACTAGCGGAACCAGATACGCAGTATTTT CASSFRPGLAEPDTQYF TRBJ2-3 . TRBV11-2 TRBD2
TGTGCCAGCAGTGACCGGGACAGGGGCCATCAGCCCCAGCATTTT CASSDRDRGHQPQHF TRBJ1-5 . TRBV28 TRBD1
TGTGCCAGCAGCTTAACGTCCAGTGGGGCCAACGTCCTGACTTTC CASSLTSSGANVLTF TRBJ2-6 few TRBV7-9 .
TGTGCCAGCAGCTCCGGGAGCTGGCCCCCCGAAGCTTTCTTT CASSSGSWPPEAFF TRBJ1-1 few TRBV5-6 .
TGTGCCAGCAGCGCCGGGACTAGCGGGGTCAATGAGCAGTTCTTC CASSAGTSGVNEQFF TRBJ2-1 . TRBV11-1 TRBD2
TGCGCCAGCAGCCGAGGAGGGACTAGCTCTCGGGAGACCCAGTACTTC CASSRGGTSSRETQYF TRBJ2-5 few TRBV5-1 TRBD2
TGTGCCAGCAGCCCTCAGGGAGGCCGCTACAATGAGCAGTTCTTC CASSPQGGRYNEQFF TRBJ2-1 . TRBV7-3 .
TGCGCCAGCAGCTTCCTACAGCAATCCTACAATGAGCAGTTCTTC CASSFLQQSYNEQFF TRBJ2-1 . TRBV5-1 .